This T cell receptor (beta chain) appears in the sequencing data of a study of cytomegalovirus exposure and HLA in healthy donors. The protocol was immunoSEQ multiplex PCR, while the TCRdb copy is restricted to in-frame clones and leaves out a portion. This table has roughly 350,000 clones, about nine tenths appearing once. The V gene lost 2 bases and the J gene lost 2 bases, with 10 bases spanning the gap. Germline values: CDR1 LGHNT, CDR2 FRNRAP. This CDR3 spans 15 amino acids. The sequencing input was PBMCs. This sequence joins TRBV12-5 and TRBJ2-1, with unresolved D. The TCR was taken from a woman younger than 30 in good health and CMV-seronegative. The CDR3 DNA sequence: TGTGCTAGTGGTTTGTCCCAGGAACCCTACAATGAGCAGTTCTTC. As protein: CASGLSQEPYNEQFF.